Described below is a single TCR beta chain sequence and its context. This clonotype was detected only a few times. What this receptor recognizes is not known. Per-nucleotide qualities are absent, and no much larger clonotype sits a single base away. Including cysteine and phenylalanine, the CDR3 has 14 amino acids. Just the 42-base CDR3 DNA is kept, in frame starting at base 1. Trimming costs V 2 bases and J 4 bases, and their ends lie 11 bases apart. The germline V gene specifies SGHTA as CDR1 and FQGTGA as CDR2. The donors were roughly 39 Caucasian individuals from Russia, aged roughly 6 to 100 years, who were systemically healthy. Ten milliliters of peripheral blood were drawn from each donor into EDTA-treated Vacutainer tubes. Ficoll-Paque density-gradient centrifugation was used to isolate PBMCs, with at least 7 million per sample. Total RNA was extracted from PBMCs with Trizol reagent, with at least 6 micrograms obtained per sample. For every donor, an aliquot of PBMCs went through flow cytometry to measure the percentages of naive CD45RAhigh/CD27high T cells.

Library preparation used 5' RACE. Data came from an Illumina HiSeq 2500. A second PCR of about 6 to 11 cycles was run with a J-beta primer mix and a sample-barcoded 5' primer. A template-switch 5' adaptor carrying 12 random nucleotides introduced a unique molecular identifier onto each TCR beta cDNA molecule. Each sample yielded at least 2.5 million CDR3-containing paired-end reads. The Mint cDNA synthesis kit, primed by a TRBC-specific oligonucleotide, was used to synthesize first-strand cDNA from all RNA. Following uracil-DNA glycosylase treatment, a first 18-cycle PCR with universal primers M1SS and BC2_uni_R was performed on all cDNA. Per the original workflow: For normalization, 1 million high-quality reads were randomly selected from each sample, with every read carrying a distinct molecular identifier. Instead of being binned into consensus sequences, reads with shared molecular identifiers were discarded. CDR3 identification, clonotype clustering and error correction used MiTCR with a Q25 quality threshold and the strictest error-elimination algorithm. A nonparametric unseen species model using Euler transformation provided a lower-bound estimate of total TCR beta diversity. TCRdb reran the public reads through fastp at Q25 and MiXCR, keeping productive beta chains. Entries are consolidated by CDR3 protein sequence, retaining the most common genes and DNA. The V and J calls and clone size are TCRdb's, not the authors'. This sample comprises almost 1 million distinct CDR3 sequences, about 51% of them detected only once. The ten top clones hold about 22% of the sample.

The data belong to a study of blood T cells in healthy people across ages (dated by TCRdb to about 2015). In terms of the full investigation: In model experiments, template switching captured about one uniquely barcoded TCR beta cDNA molecule for every two T cells. For two donors (one aged 18 to 29 and one aged 80 or older), the study analyzed two additional independent replicas of 1 million unique cDNA reads from the same blood draw. To avoid experimental bias, donors of different ages were distributed randomly across sequencing lanes. The donors were divided into four age groups: young (average around 17 years), middle-aged (about 40), aged (roughly 66) and long-lived (approximately 74). Using deep sequencing normalized with unique cDNA molecular identifiers, the study measured how TCR beta repertoire diversity changes with age. The paper as a whole reports these results and caveats: The CMV infection status of donors was not known, potentially confounding age-related changes in expanded clonotypes. As age increased, observed TCR beta diversity per million T cells dropped in a roughly linear way, and a significant reduction was already evident by age roughly 40. Estimates of total diversity based on one million sequenced T cells were regarded as lower bounds and as underestimates. Bulk unsorted PBMC profiling prevented conclusive comparison of naive and antigen-experienced compartments. Compared with the aged group, the long-lived group had more naive CD4+ T cells, fewer expanded clones and increased TCR diversity, a pattern suggesting age selection. Observed TCR beta diversity correlated strongly with the percentage of naive T cells measured by flow cytometry.

This TCR was recovered from a woman in her sixties or seventies in good health. The sequenced sample consisted of blood. Recombination joined TRBV7-3 with TRBJ2-5, with the D gene not clear enough to name. DNA sequence: TGTGCCAGCAGCTTAGACGCTGGGCGAGAGACCCAGTACTTC. This yields the protein CASSLDAGRETQYF.